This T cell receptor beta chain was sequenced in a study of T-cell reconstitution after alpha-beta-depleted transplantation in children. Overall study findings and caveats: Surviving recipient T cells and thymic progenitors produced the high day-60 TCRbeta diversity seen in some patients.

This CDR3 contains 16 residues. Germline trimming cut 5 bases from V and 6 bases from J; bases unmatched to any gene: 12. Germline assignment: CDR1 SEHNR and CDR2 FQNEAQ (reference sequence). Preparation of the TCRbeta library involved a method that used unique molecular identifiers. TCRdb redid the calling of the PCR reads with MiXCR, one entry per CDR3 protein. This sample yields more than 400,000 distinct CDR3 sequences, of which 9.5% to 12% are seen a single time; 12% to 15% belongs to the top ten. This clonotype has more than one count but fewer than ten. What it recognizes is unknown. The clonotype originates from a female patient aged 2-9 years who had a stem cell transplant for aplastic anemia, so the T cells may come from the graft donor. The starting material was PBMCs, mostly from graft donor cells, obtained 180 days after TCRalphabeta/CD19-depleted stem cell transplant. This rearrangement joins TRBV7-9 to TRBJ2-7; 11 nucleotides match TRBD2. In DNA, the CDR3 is TGTGCCAGCAGCCCTTCCGGGCTAGCGGGAGGAGGCGAGCAGTACTTC. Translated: CASSPSGLAGGGEQYF.